The clone carrying this TCR beta chain was seen more than once but under ten times. This record belongs to a study of early T cells in non-severe SARS-CoV-2 infection. Study background: Whole-blood bulk RNA, unsorted, was sequenced, and chains were unpaired.

Germline V gene data show CDR1 as MNHNS and CDR2 as SASEGT. The CDR3 runs 14 residues. J was trimmed by 1 base and V by 3 bases; bases with no gene match: 0. Individual cDNA molecules carried attached unique molecular identifiers. In TCRdb, the 5' RACE reads were re-called with MiXCR into one record per CDR3 protein. The repertoire includes roughly 54,000 distinct CDR3 sequences, around 5.6% of them detected once, and about 6.8% sits in the top ten. Material: whole blood. The clonotype comes from an adult who was a healthcare worker with PCR-confirmed SARS-CoV-2 infection or an uninfected control (not recorded which). This chain uses TRBV6-1 with TRBJ2-3; 8 bases are a match to TRBD2. The DNA of the CDR3 is TGTGCCAGCAGTGACGGGAGGGGCACAGATACGCAGTATTTT. Its protein product is CASSDGRGTDTQYF.